This TCR beta chain was profiled in a study of T cells in Graves' hyperthyroidism and ophthalmopathy. Study observations and caveats: Most expanded thyroid clonotypes above 0.001 recurred in blood.

Germline assignment: CDR1 SGHNT and CDR2 YYREEE (reference sequence). The V and J ends lost 0 bases and 0 bases respectively, with 9 bases between them. CDR3 length: 15 amino acids. Template material for amplifying TCR beta CDR3 regions consisted of RNA transcripts. A first-round RT-PCR of the TCR CDR3 used the HTBI primer set. TCRdb used MiXCR to reprocess the multiplex PCR reads, holding one entry per CDR3 protein. This repertoire shows more than 500,000 distinct CDR3 sequences, around 15% found once; its top ten account for approximately 14%. Ten or more counts support this clonotype. Its antigen is unidentified.

The specimen was blood. This chain joins TRBV5-4 and TRBJ1-1; no firm D call. This TCR was recovered from a woman between 40 and 55 years old with Graves' hyperthyroidism. The CDR3 DNA reads TGTGCCAGCAGCTTGGAGGTACCCTTGAACACTGAAGCTTTCTTT. Residues: CASSLEVPLNTEAFF. The complete variable domain, with remaining parts taken from reference TRBV5-4 and TRBJ1-1, reads ETGVTQSPTHLIKTRGQQVTLRCSSQSGHNTVSWYQQALGQGPQFIFQYYREEENGRGNFPPRFSGLQFPNYSSELNVNALELDDSALYLCASSLEVPLNTEAFFGQGTRLTVV.